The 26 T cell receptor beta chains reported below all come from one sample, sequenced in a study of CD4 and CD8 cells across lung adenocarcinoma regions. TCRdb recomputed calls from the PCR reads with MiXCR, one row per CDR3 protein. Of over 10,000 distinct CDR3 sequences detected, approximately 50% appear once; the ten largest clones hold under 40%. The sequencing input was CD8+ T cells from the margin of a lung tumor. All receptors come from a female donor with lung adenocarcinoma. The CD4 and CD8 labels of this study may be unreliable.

DNA of the CDR3: TGCGCCAGGGGAGATGGGGCGGGGGACAAAGATACGCAGTACTTC. Translating gives CARGDGAGDKDTQYF. The chain recombines TRBV10-2 with TRBJ2-3, with D possibly matching TRBD2 (7 bases). The J call may not be correct, given that the DNA end is closer to TRBJ2-7. The V gene's germline CDR1 is WSHSY and CDR2 SAAADI. This CDR3 is built from 15 residues.

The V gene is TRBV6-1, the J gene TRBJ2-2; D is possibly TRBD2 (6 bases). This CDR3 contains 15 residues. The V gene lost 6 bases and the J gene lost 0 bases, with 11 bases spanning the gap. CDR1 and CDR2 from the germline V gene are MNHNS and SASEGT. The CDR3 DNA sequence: TGTGCCAGCAGCCGCGGGACTCCGAACACCGGGGAGCTGTTTTTT. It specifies CASSRGTPNTGELFF.

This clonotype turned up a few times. CDR3 protein: CASTLGRGGNIQYF. The CDR3 DNA reads TGTGCCAGCACCCTCGGGAGGGGCGGAAACATTCAGTACTTC. The genes are TRBV7-2 and TRBJ2-4; 8 positions match TRBD2. Germline CDR1 reads SGHTA; CDR2 reads FQGNSA. Germline trimming cut 7 bases from V and 6 bases from J; bases unmatched to any gene: 8. The length of the CDR3 is 14 residues.

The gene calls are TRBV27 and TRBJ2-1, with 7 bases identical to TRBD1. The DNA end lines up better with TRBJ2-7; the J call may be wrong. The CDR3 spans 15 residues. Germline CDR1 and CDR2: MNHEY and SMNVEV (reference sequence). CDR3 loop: CASSAGTVPSYEQYF. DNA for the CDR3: TGTGCCAGCAGTGCCGGGACAGTACCCTCCTACGAGCAGTACTTC.

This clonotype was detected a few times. In nucleotides, the CDR3 is TGTGCCAGCAGTGCGACATTGGGCTCCTACGAGCAGTTCTTC. This codes for CASSATLGSYEQFF. The gene calls are TRBV6-1 and TRBJ2-1; no definite D call. Germline lookup yields CDR1 MNHNS and CDR2 SASEGT. Trimming took off 4 bases at V and 10 bases at J, with 17 bases between the two ends. CDR3 length: 14 residues.

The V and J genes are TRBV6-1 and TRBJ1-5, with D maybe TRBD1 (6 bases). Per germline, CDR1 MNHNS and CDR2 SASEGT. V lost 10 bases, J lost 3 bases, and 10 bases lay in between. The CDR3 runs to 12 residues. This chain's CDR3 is CAIQGFNQPQHF. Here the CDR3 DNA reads TGTGCCATTCAGGGGTTCAATCAGCCCCAGCATTTT.

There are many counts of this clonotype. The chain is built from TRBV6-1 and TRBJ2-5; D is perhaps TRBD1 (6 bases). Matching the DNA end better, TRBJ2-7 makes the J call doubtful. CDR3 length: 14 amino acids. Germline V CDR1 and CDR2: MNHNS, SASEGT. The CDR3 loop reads CASSEINRGGEQYF. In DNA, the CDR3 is TGTGCCAGCAGTGAAATTAACAGAGGGGGCGAGCAGTACTTC.

In DNA form, the CDR3 reads TGTGCCAGCAGTGTAACGAGAGGGCTGGGAGGAGAGCAGTTCTTC. It yields the protein CASSVTRGLGGEQFF. The chain has TRBV27 and TRBJ2-1; weak D call: TRBD2 (6 bases). V dropped 5 bases and J dropped 10 bases, with 21 bases sitting between them. CDR3 size: 15 residues. Germline CDR1 is MNHEY and CDR2 is SMNVEV (reference sequence).

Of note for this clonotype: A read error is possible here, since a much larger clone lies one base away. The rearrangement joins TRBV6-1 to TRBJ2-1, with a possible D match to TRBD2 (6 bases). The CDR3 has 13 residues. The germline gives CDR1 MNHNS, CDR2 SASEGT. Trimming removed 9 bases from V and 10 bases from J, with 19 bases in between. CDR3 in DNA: TGTGCCAGTATCAGGGCGGGGTCCTACGAGCAGTTCTTC. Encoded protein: CASIRAGSYEQFF.

The DNA of the CDR3 is TGTGCCAGCAGCCTCTTGGGGGAGGGATCCTACAATGAGCAGTTCTTC. The encoded protein is CASSLLGEGSYNEQFF. The chain has TRBV7-3 and TRBJ2-1, with 7 bases fitting TRBD2. CDR1 and CDR2 from the germline V gene are SGHTA and FQGTGA. V trimming: 5 bases; J trimming: 1 base; junction bases outside the gene matches: 8. The CDR3 has 16 residues.

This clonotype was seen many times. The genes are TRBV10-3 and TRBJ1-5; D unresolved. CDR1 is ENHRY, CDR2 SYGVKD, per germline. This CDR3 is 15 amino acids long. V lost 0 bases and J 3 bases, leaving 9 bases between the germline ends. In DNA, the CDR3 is TGTGCCATCAGTGAGTCGATGGGATCCAATCAGCCCCAGCATTTT. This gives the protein CAISESMGSNQPQHF.

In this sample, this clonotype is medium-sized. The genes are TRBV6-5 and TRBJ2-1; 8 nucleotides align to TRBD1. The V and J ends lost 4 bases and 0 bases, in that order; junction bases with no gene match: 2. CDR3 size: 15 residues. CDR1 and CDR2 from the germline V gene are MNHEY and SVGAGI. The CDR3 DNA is TGTGCCAGCAGTTCGACAGGGGCCTCCTACAATGAGCAGTTCTTC. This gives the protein CASSSTGASYNEQFF.

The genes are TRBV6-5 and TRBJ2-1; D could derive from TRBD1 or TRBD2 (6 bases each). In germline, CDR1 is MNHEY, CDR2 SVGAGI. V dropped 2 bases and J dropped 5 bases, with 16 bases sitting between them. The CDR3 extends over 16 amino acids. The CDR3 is CASSYTGATVHNEQFF. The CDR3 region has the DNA TGTGCCAGCAGTTACACGGGGGCAACAGTACACAATGAGCAGTTCTTC.

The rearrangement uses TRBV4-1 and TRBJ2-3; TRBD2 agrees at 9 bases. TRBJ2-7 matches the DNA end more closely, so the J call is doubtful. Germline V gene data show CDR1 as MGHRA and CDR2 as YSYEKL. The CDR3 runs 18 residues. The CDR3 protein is CASSQAGGGGGSTDTQYF. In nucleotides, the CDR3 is TGCGCCAGCAGCCAAGCGGGCGGGGGGGGCGGTAGCACAGATACGCAGTACTTC.

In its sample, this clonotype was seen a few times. The CDR3 loop is CASSQDTQAELFF. Here the CDR3 DNA reads TGCGCCAGCAGCCAAGATACCCAAGCGGAGCTGTTTTTT. This chain uses TRBV4-1 with TRBJ2-2; D is undetermined. The CDR3 loop spans 13 amino acids. V was clipped by 0 bases and J by 10 bases, with 9 bases between them. CDR1 is MGHRA and CDR2 is YSYEKL in the germline V gene.

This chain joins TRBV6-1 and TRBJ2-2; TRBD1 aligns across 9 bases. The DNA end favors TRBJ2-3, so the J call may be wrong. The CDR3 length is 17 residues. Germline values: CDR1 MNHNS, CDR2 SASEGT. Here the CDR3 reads CASSVGRGQGGTGTQYF. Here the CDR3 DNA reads TGTGCCAGCAGTGTTGGTCGGGGACAGGGAGGCACCGGGACGCAGTATTTT.

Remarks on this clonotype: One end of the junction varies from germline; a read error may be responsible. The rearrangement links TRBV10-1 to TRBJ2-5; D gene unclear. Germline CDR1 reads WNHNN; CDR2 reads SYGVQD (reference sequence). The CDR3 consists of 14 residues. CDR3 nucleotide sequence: TGCGCGAGCAGTGGGTTAACTAACCCAGAGACCCAGTATTTC. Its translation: CASSGLTNPETQYF.

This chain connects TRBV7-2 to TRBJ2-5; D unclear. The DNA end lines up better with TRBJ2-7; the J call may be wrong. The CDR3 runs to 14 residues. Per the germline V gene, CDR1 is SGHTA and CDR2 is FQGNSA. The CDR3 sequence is CASSLPARAYEQYF. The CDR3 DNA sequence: TGTGCCAGCAGCTTACCAGCTAGGGCCTACGAGCAGTACTTC.

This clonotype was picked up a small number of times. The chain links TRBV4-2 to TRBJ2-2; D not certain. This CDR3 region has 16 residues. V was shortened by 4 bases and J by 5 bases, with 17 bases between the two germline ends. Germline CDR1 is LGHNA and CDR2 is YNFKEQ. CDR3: CASSPHPSESTGELFF. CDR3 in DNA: TGTGCCAGCAGCCCCCACCCAAGCGAATCGACCGGGGAGCTGTTTTTT.

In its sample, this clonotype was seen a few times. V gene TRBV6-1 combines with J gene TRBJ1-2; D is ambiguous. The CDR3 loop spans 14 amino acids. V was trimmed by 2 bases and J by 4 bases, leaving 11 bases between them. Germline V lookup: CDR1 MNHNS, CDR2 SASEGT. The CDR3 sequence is CASSERRQSYGYTF. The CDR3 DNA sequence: TGTGCCAGCAGTGAAAGGAGGCAGTCCTATGGCTACACCTTC.

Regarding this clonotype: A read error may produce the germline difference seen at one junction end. DNA for the CDR3: TGTGCGGGCAGTGTGGGCCGTGACCAAGAGACCCAGTACTTT. It codes for CAGSVGRDQETQYF. The V and J genes are TRBV27 and TRBJ2-5; D unclear. This CDR3 contains 14 residues. Germline V lookup: CDR1 MNHEY, CDR2 SMNVEV (reference sequence).

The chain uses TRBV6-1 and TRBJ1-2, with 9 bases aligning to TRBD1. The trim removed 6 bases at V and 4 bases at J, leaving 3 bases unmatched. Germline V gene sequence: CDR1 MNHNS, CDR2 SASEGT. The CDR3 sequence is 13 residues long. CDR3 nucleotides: TGTGCCAGCAGATCGACAGGGGGCTATGGCTACACCTTC. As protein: CASRSTGGYGYTF.

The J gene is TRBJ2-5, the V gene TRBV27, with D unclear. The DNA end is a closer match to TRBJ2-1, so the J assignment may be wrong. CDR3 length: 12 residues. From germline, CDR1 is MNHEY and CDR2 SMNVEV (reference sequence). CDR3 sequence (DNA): TGTGCCAGCAGTTTAAACCGAAATGAGCAGTTCTTC. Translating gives CASSLNRNEQFF.

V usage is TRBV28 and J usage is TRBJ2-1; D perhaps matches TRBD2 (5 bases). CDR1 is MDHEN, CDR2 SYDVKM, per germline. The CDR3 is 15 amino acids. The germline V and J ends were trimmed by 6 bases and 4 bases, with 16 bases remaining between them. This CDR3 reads CASSLFREWYNEQFF. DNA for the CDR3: TGTGCCAGCAGCCTTTTCCGGGAATGGTACAATGAGCAGTTCTTC.

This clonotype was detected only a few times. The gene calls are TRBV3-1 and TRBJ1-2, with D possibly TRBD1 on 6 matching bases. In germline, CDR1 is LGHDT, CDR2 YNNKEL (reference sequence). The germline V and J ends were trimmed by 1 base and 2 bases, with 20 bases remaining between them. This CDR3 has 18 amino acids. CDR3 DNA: TGTGCCAGCAGCCAAGGACTGGGGGCGCCGAGGGGGAACTATGGCTACACCTTC. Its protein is CASSQGLGAPRGNYGYTF.

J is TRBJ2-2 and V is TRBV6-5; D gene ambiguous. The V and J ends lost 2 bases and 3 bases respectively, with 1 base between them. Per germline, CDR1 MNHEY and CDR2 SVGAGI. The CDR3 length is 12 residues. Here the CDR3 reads CASSYDTGELFF. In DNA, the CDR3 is TGTGCCAGCAGTTACGACACCGGGGAGCTGTTTTTT.